This TCR beta chain emerged from a study of shared T cell receptors in the human thymus (dated by TCRdb to about 2021). Background for the entire study: The study investigated the way shared, self-reactive T-cell receptor alpha chains are produced in the human thymus.

Library method: the immunoSEQ multiplex PCR assay. TCRdb provides this immuneACCESS table in a form limited to in-frame rearrangements. Some clones are lacking; in checked studies, under half of them reflect an unresolved V gene, and why the rest are absent is not known. The sample table records approximately 660,000 clones; approximately 90% of these occur just once. The leading ten clones occupy about 0.01% of the sample. Relative to germline, V is 6 bases shorter and J is 7 bases shorter, with 23 bases between their ends. Taken from cysteine to phenylalanine, the CDR3 has 15 residues. The CDR3 DNA has 45 bases and is translated from base 1. According to the germline V gene, CDR1 reads SGHRS and CDR2 reads YFSETQ. In this sample, this clone turned up once. Which antigen it targets is not known. No much larger clonotype is one base removed from it; base qualities were not supplied. These data were likewise used in another study, on human thymus T cells. The second study also describes: In Finland, the donors were immunologically healthy infants who were having open corrective cardiac surgery for congenital heart defects. Thymus tissue was collected as surgical resects that were removed during corrective cardiac surgery. V and J gene segment usage appeared biased in both thymic and peripheral blood repertoires. Highly overlapping thymic TCR repertoires among unrelated individuals were reported in the related research. TCR alpha and beta repertoires from roughly eight infant thymus samples and four related peripheral blood samples were characterized in the study. Donor ages ranging from 7 to 244 days were recorded, and 5 to 7 male and a couple of female infants were included in the cohort. Thymocytes were mechanically released from the tissue and were stored as pellets of roughly 9.5-30 million cells at -70 degrees C. A QIAsymphony instrument was used to extract genomic DNA from frozen cell pellets. TCRB and TCRAD loci were amplified from a standardized quantity of quality-controlled genomic DNA using the immunoSEQ multiplex PCR assay. The amplicons spanned the V(D)J region and were long enough to cover the CDR3 and allow V and J genes to be identified. The amplicons were sequenced on an Illumina platform via the commercial immunoSEQ service. Corrections for primer bias and sequencing errors followed previously described methods, while TCRAD and TCRB definitions were based on the IMGT database. Analysis of the repertoires was done with immunoSEQ Analyzer 3.0 and VDJTools and included basic statistics, V/J segment usage, diversity estimates, rarefaction and pairwise overlap. To estimate diversity, the Chao1, ChaoE, Efron-Thisted, Shannon and inverse Simpson indices were applied, and diversity was also estimated on datasets down-sampled to the smallest sample. For repertoire overlap, CDR3 nucleotide sequence, V gene and J gene had to match strictly, and clustering was done by Jaccard-based multidimensional scaling. On average, thymus samples gave 650,000 to 1,000,000 unique TCRB clonotypes, whereas blood samples gave roughly 84,000.

The chain uses TRBV5-1 and TRBJ2-7; the D gene is perhaps TRBD2, from 5 matching bases. Material: thymocytes. The sequence came from a boy under three years old with a congenital heart defect. Donor details come from another sample of the same person, matched by shared clones. The bases read TGCGCCAGCACCTCCTCAACCGGACTGCCGGGTGAGCAGTACTTC. Its protein is CASTSSTGLPGEQYF.